The rows below give T cell receptor beta chains drawn from one sample of a study of cytomegalovirus exposure and HLA in healthy donors. Sequencing used immunoSEQ multiplex PCR; TCRdb keeps in-frame clones, though not all of them. This table holds under 250,000 clones, roughly 79% found once. Material: PBMCs. The receptors derive from a male donor in good health and CMV-seronegative. Each CDR3 is given without its conserved first and last residue.

ASSPTSRTGDGYT | TRBV11-2
ASSLGPGTGGPHYGYT | TRBV27
ASSKVGTGSSTDTQY | TRBV21-1
ATVGTDTQY | TRBV7-8
ASSGSRRGGIVWSYEQY | TRBV28
ASSPWDSLQETQY | TRBV18
ASTPVGTASYEQY | TRBV6-5
ASSEGQGDAGELF | TRBV6-4
ASSTPRAQETQY | TRBV28
ASSQAQGAYIYEQY | TRBV14
ASLEERGGNEQF | TRBV2
ASSLVSGLNTEAF | TRBV5-1
ASSSFTDRGIEHTQY | TRBV28
ASRRGVNEQY | TRBV27